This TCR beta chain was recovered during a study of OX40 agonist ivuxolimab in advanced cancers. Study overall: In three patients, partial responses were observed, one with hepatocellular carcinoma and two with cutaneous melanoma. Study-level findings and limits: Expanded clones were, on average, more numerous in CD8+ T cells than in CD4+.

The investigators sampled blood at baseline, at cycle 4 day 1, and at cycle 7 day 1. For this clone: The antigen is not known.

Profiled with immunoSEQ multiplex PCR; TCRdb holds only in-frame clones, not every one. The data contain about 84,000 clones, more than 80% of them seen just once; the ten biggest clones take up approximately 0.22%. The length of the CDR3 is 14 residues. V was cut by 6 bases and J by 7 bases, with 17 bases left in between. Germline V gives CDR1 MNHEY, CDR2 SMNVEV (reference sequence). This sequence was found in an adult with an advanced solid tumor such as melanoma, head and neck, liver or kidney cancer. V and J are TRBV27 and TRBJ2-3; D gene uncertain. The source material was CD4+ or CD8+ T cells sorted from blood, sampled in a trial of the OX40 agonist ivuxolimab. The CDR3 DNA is TGTGCCAGCAGGTCATTGGTGGGTTCTAATACGCAGTATTTT. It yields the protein CASRSLVGSNTQYF.